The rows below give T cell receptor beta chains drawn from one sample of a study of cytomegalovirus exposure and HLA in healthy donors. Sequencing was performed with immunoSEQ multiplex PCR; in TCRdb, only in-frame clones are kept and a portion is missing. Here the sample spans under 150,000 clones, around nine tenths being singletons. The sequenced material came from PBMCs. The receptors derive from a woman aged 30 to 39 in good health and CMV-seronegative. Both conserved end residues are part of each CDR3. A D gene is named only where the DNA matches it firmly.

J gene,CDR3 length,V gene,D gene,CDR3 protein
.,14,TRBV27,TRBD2,CASGAAGGLYEQYF
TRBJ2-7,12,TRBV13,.,CASQLPTGEQYF
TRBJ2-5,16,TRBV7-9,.,CASSLAAGLGKETQYF
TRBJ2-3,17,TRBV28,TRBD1,CASSLWDRVRKTDTQYF
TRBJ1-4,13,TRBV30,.,CAWSKRDGEKLFF
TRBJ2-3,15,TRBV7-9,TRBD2,CASSLVLAGTDTQYF
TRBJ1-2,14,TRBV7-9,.,CASSPREVRYGYTF
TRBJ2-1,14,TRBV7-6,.,CASSLGSSGDEQFF
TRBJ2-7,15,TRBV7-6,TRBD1,CASSRGTGDIHEQYF
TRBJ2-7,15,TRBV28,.,CASSLYWRYPYEQYF
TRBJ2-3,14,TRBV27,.,CASSLGLNTDTQYF
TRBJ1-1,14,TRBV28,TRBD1,CASSTLDRPGEAFF
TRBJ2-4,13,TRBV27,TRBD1,CASLRTGEDIQYF
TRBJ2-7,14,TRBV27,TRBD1,CASSLQGEWYEQYF
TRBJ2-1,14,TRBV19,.,CASSNYISYNEQFF
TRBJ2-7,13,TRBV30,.,CAHSRGEFYEQYF